This T cell receptor beta chain was sequenced during a study of response to subunit inactivated influenza vaccine. Study results and caveats: Researchers suggested that each seasonal influenza vaccination recruits few new T cells.

TCRdb fed the RT-PCR reads into MiXCR, producing one record per CDR3 protein. The repertoire includes 650,000 to 800,000 distinct CDR3 sequences, approximately 15% of them detected once, and around 6.5% sits in the top ten. A note on this clonotype: The antigen remains unidentified.

This sequence was found in a man aged 50-59 years who received an inactivated influenza vaccine. Sequencing used PBMCs from blood, obtained about 14 days before vaccination.

The CDR3: CASSQGTGTGGITGELFF. DNA for the CDR3: TGTGCCAGCAGCCAAGGGACCGGGACAGGGGGCATAACCGGGGAGCTGTTTTTT. The rearrangement uses TRBV3-1 and TRBJ2-2, with TRBD1 matching over 12 bases. Germline CDR1 LGHDT, CDR2 YNNKEL (reference sequence). The CDR3 spans 18 residues. V was clipped by 1 base and J by 5 bases; unmatched bases: 8.